This T cell receptor beta chain was obtained from a study of T cell responses to AZD1222 COVID-19 vaccine. Study findings and constraints: CD4 TCRs linked to vaccination spanned spike, dominating at 160-218 and 743-854.

With respect to this clone: Its specificity is not known.

Doses given second, at about 4 or about 12 weeks, were pooled. The ends lost 0 bases at V and 6 bases at J; junction bases unmatched: 10. Germline V gene lookup returns CDR1 SGHVS and CDR2 FQNEAQ. This CDR3 is built from 19 residues. The assay was immunoSEQ multiplex PCR, and TCRdb's table has in-frame clones only and misses some. The profile shows about 110,000 clones, about 90% of them singletons. This receptor was identified in an adult who received the AZD1222 COVID-19 vaccine. V is TRBV7-8 and J is TRBJ2-5; 16 bases align to TRBD2. The sample here was peripheral blood, taken 28 days after the second AZD1222 dose. The CDR3 nucleotides read TGTGCCAGCAGCTTAGCGACCGGGACTAGCGGGGGGGCCGGGAAGACCCAGTACTTC. Translating it yields CASSLATGTSGGAGKTQYF.